This T cell receptor (beta chain) was recorded in a study of T-cell reconstitution after alpha-beta-depleted transplantation in children. Points from the study as a whole: Several hundred rapidly expanded clones from non-depleted graft cells reportedly supplied alpha-beta T cells about two months post-transplant. One year after transplant, T-cell counts and diversity came mostly from newly produced T cells. Some patients showed high day-60 TCRbeta diversity, which derived from surviving recipient T cells and thymic progenitors.

The germline V gene has CDR1 DFQATT and CDR2 SNEGSKA (reference sequence). V was trimmed by 6 bases and J by 1 base, leaving 7 bases between them. The CDR3 spans 12 residues. This clonotype was recorded at least ten times. The antigen remains unidentified. Unique molecular identifiers tagged the TCRbeta library. TCRdb processed the PCR reads anew with MiXCR; each CDR3 protein has one entry. The data hold hundreds of thousands of distinct CDR3 sequences, with roughly 13% observed a single time. Specimen: PBMCs, mostly from graft donor cells, collected 360 days after TCRalphabeta/CD19-depleted stem cell transplant. This chain links TRBV20-1 with TRBJ2-1; no firm D call. This sequence was found in a male patient aged 10-17 years who had a stem cell transplant for acute myeloid leukemia, so the T cells may come from the graft donor. The CDR3 here is CSAAGSYNEQFF. The CDR3 DNA reads TGCAGTGCGGCCGGGTCCTACAATGAGCAGTTCTTC.